These 27 T cell receptor beta chains originate from one sample sequenced in a study of vaccination and CD4 T cells after COVID-19. Treatment meaning: roughly 10-day PBMC culture with coronavirus spike peptide pools or control peptides (ViraFEST assay). These TCRs are of unknown antigen specificity. Sequenced with the Oncomine TCR Beta short-read assay was DNA taken from cultured CD4+ T cells. A single record per CDR3 protein comes from TCRdb applying MiXCR to the PCR reads. The profile covers 20,000 or so distinct CDR3 sequences, with 67% appearing a single time and less than 10% taken by the ten largest. Input material: CD4+ T cells from blood, cultured in vitro. Receptor source: a human donor who had recovered from COVID-19.

J is TRBJ1-1 and V is TRBV7-2, with D perhaps matching TRBD1 (5 bases). Between the trimmed V and J ends, which lost 5 bases and 4 bases, there was a span of 26 bases. This CDR3 is built from 18 residues. Germline CDR1 reads SGHTA; CDR2 reads FQGNSA. In DNA, the CDR3 is TGTGCCAGCAGCCCTTGGGGCGGCAGGTCTCCTGGTGGCACTGAAGCTTTCTTT. It yields the protein CASSPWGGRSPGGTEAFF.

This clonotype was detected only a few times. The chain carries TRBV20-1 and TRBJ1-3; D perhaps matches TRBD1 (6 bases). Per germline, CDR1 DFQATT and CDR2 SNEGSKA (reference sequence). The CDR3 runs 15 residues. The V end was cut by 0 bases, the J end by 4 bases, with 13 bases between. This CDR3 reads CSARDFRRGGNTIYF. CDR3 nucleotide sequence: TGCAGTGCTAGAGATTTTCGCAGGGGCGGAAACACCATATATTTT.

The V gene is TRBV7-6, the J gene TRBJ2-7; 10 bases line up with TRBD1. The CDR3 runs 13 residues. V shed 5 bases and J 5 bases; nucleotides not matched to a gene: 3. Germline V gene sequence: CDR1 SGHVS, CDR2 FNYEAQ. The CDR3 protein is CASSAGQGDEQYF. CDR3 coding DNA: TGTGCCAGCAGCGCAGGACAGGGGGACGAGCAGTACTTC.

The chain couples TRBV27 to TRBJ2-2; the D gene is possibly TRBD2 (6 bases). Germline V CDR1 and CDR2: MNHEY, SMNVEV (reference sequence). The CDR3 consists of 15 residues. The ends were cut back, 6 bases at V and 12 bases at J, with 23 bases in the middle. CDR3 bases: TGTGCCAGCAGGGCCACCGGAGGGAATGTACGGAAGCTGTTTTTT. Translation: CASRATGGNVRKLFF.

V is TRBV10-3 and J is TRBJ2-5; no definite D call. Trimming removed 4 bases from V and 2 bases from J, with 8 bases in between. CDR3 length: 13 residues. Germline CDR1 and CDR2: ENHRY and SYGVKD. CDR3 in DNA: TGTGCCATCAGTGGGGCCAGGCAAGAGACCCAGTACTTC. Its protein is CAISGARQETQYF.

The V and J genes are TRBV7-9 and TRBJ1-1; tentative D call: TRBD1 (5 bases). There are 14 residues in the CDR3. V gave up 3 bases and J gave up 1 base, with 9 bases separating them. CDR1 is SEHNR and CDR2 is FQNEAQ in the germline V gene (reference sequence). The CDR3 DNA reads TGTGCCAGCAGCTTTATCCAGGGGAACACTGAAGCTTTCTTT. Translated, it gives CASSFIQGNTEAFF.

The chain recombines TRBV11-2 with TRBJ1-6; D is unclear. The germline gives CDR1 SGHAT, CDR2 FQNNGV. The CDR3 runs to 14 residues. Between the trimmed V and J ends, which lost 5 bases and 10 bases, there was a span of 15 bases. This CDR3 is CASSLSRERSPLHF. CDR3 DNA: TGTGCCAGCAGCCTGTCGCGGGAGAGATCACCCCTCCACTTT.

The chain links TRBV20-1 to TRBJ1-1; D is ambiguous. The germline V gene encodes CDR1 DFQATT and CDR2 SNEGSKA (reference sequence). The CDR3 length is 13 residues. Trimming shortened V by 1 base and J by 4 bases, and 10 bases separated the two germline ends. CDR3 sequence (DNA): TGCAGTGCTAGAGCGTTCCGAGGCACTGAAGCTTTCTTT. The encoded protein is CSARAFRGTEAFF.

The chain is built from TRBV9 and TRBJ2-7, with 7 bases lining up with TRBD1. In germline, CDR1 is SGDLS, CDR2 YYNGEE. The CDR3 is 15 residues long. V gave up 2 bases and J gave up 0 bases; unmatched junction bases: 5. DNA of the CDR3: TGTGCCAGCAGCGTTGGACAGGCCAACTCCTACGAGCAGTACTTC. Protein: CASSVGQANSYEQYF.

This clonotype was recorded once. V usage is TRBV7-2 and J usage is TRBJ1-6; D gene unclear. The ends were cut back, 1 base at V and 0 bases at J, with 13 bases in the middle. Germline CDR1 reads SGHTA; CDR2 reads FQGNSA. The CDR3 sequence is 18 residues long. The CDR3 protein is CASSLEAARSSYNSPLHF. CDR3 bases: TGTGCCAGCAGCTTAGAGGCAGCCAGGAGCTCCTATAATTCACCCCTCCACTTT.

The chain recombines TRBV6-1 with TRBJ2-1, with 7 positions matching TRBD2. The CDR3 sequence is 13 residues long. V gave up 7 bases and J gave up 3 bases; unmatched junction bases: 3. Germline lookup yields CDR1 MNHNS and CDR2 SASEGT. CDR3 in amino acids: CASKLANYNEQFF. Here the CDR3 DNA reads TGTGCCAGCAAACTAGCGAACTACAATGAGCAGTTCTTC.

This clonotype was picked up one time. The chain couples TRBV20-1 to TRBJ2-4; no definite D call. Germline loops: CDR1 DFQATT, CDR2 SNEGSKA (reference sequence). The CDR3 spans 15 residues. Between the trimmed V and J ends, which lost 1 base and 2 bases, there was a span of 12 bases. As DNA, the CDR3 is TGCAGTGCTAGAGCATTAGCCGGAACCAAAAACATTCAGTACTTC. Translation: CSARALAGTKNIQYF.

The V and J genes are TRBV12-3 or TRBV12-4 and TRBJ2-7, with D possibly TRBD2 on 6 matching bases. The CDR3 is 14 amino acids. V lost 2 bases and J lost 2, with 10 bases in between. The CDR3 here is CASSLRRGAYEQYF. Here the CDR3 DNA reads TGTGCCAGCAGTTTACGGCGGGGTGCCTACGAGCAGTACTTC.

The gene calls are TRBV12-3 or TRBV12-4 and TRBJ1-5; the D is unclear. The CDR3 runs to 14 residues. V was shortened by 0 bases and J by 10 bases, with 13 bases between the two germline ends. The CDR3 nucleotides read TGTGCCAGCAGTTTAGCGTCCGAATCAGGCCCCCAGCATTTT. It codes for CASSLASESGPQHF.

The V and J genes are TRBV7-2 and TRBJ2-3, with 7 bases that match TRBD2. In germline, CDR1 is SGHTA, CDR2 FQGNSA. The CDR3 loop spans 16 amino acids. V trimming: 7 bases; J trimming: 2 bases; junction bases outside the gene matches: 12. CDR3 region: CASKKGSGSYTDTQYF. The CDR3 DNA sequence: TGTGCCAGCAAAAAAGGTAGCGGGTCCTACACAGATACGCAGTATTTT.

CDR3 bases: TGTGCCAGCAGCTCTCTGGGCCGGCTCTATGGCTACACCTTC. As protein: CASSSLGRLYGYTF. This chain joins TRBV11-2 and TRBJ1-2, with D uncertain. V shed 4 bases and J shed 4 bases, with 13 bases lying between them. Germline assignment: CDR1 SGHAT and CDR2 FQNNGV. This CDR3 region has 14 residues.

The gene calls are TRBV20-1 and TRBJ2-7; D not resolved. The V end lost 3 bases, the J end lost 3 bases, and 18 bases lay between the germline ends. The CDR3 totals 15 residues. Looked up from germline, CDR1 is DFQATT and CDR2 is SNEGSKA (reference sequence). CDR3 loop: CSARKEPIGRYEQYF. The CDR3 DNA sequence: TGCAGTGCTAGGAAGGAACCTATTGGGCGCTACGAGCAGTACTTC.

The chain joins TRBV20-1 to TRBJ1-1, with 8 bases matching TRBD1. CDR1 and CDR2 (germline): DFQATT, SNEGSKA (reference sequence). Trimming cost V 5 bases and J 2 bases; bases outside gene matches: 7. The length of the CDR3 is 14 residues. The CDR3 protein is CSAEGGQDNTEAFF. DNA of the CDR3: TGCAGTGCTGAAGGGGGACAGGATAACACTGAAGCTTTCTTT.

This clonotype showed up just a few times. The DNA for the CDR3 is TGTGCCAGTAGTACTATGTCTAGCGGGAGTAACGAGCAGTACTTC. Encoded protein: CASSTMSSGSNEQYF. J is TRBJ2-7 and V is TRBV19; TRBD2 agrees at 10 bases. V dropped 4 bases and J dropped 5; count of bases not matched to a gene: 8. CDR1 LNHDA and CDR2 SQIVND come from the germline V gene (reference sequence). This CDR3 is built from 15 residues.

DNA of the CDR3: TGTGCCAGCAGCTTTTCGGCTAACTATGGCTACACCTTC. Translation: CASSFSANYGYTF. The J gene is TRBJ1-2, the V gene TRBV7-3; D gene unclear. Trimming shortened V by 3 bases and J by 0 bases, and 5 bases separated the two germline ends. From germline, CDR1 is SGHTA and CDR2 FQGTGA. The CDR3 contains 13 residues.

The chain carries TRBV20-1 and TRBJ1-4, with a weak D call TRBD1 (5 bases). Deletions cut 0 bases from V and 0 bases from J, with 11 bases between. This CDR3 spans 16 amino acids. CDR1 is DFQATT, CDR2 SNEGSKA, per germline (reference sequence). Here the CDR3 DNA reads TGCAGTGCTAGAGAGCCCACAGGCGCAACTAATGAAAAACTGTTTTTT. Translation: CSAREPTGATNEKLFF.

This clonotype was counted a few times. The chain is built from TRBV25-1 and TRBJ1-3; the D is unclear. Deletions cut 1 base from V and 0 bases from J, with 19 bases between. The CDR3 totals 19 residues. The V gene's germline CDR1 is MGHDK and CDR2 SYGVNS. DNA of the CDR3: TGTGCCAGCAGTGAATTGCTCGGGCAGAAAACCCTCTCTGGAAACACCATATATTTT. Residues: CASSELLGQKTLSGNTIYF.

V gene TRBV12-3 or TRBV12-4 combines with J gene TRBJ1-2; TRBD1 is a possible D gene (6 bases). V dropped 6 bases and J dropped 10 bases, with 21 bases sitting between them. This CDR3 spans 14 amino acids. The DNA for the CDR3 is TGTGCCAGCAGCTACTCCCGGGACACCCGGATCTACACCTTC. Its protein is CASSYSRDTRIYTF.

This chain uses TRBV6-4 with TRBJ2-6; D is unclear. There are 14 residues in the CDR3. Germline CDR1 reads MRHNA; CDR2 reads SNTAGT. Trimming pared 5 bases from V and 2 bases from J, leaving 7 bases between. The CDR3 DNA reads as TGTGCCAGCAGTAATGGGACTGGGGCCAACGTCCTGACTTTC. Residues: CASSNGTGANVLTF.

The table lists this clonotype with a few counts. This chain links TRBV6-1 with TRBJ2-5; no definite D call. Germline V gene data show CDR1 as MNHNS and CDR2 as SASEGT. Trimming removed 5 bases from V and 3 bases from J, with 7 bases in between. CDR3 length: 12 residues. In DNA form, the CDR3 reads TGTGCCAGCAGTACCCGGGAAGAGACCCAGTACTTC. Its protein product is CASSTREETQYF.

The genes are TRBV30 and TRBJ2-3, with 7 bases identical to TRBD1. After removal of 1 base from V and 5 bases from J, the junction contained 6 bases not matched to a gene. CDR3 length: 14 amino acids. Germline CDR1 GTSNPN, CDR2 SVGIG (reference sequence). The CDR3 coding sequence is TGTGCCTGGAGTGAGGGGACAGTGGGAGATACGCAGTATTTT. Translating it yields CAWSEGTVGDTQYF.

A few counts support this clonotype. The V and J genes are TRBV7-2 and TRBJ1-2; tentative D call: TRBD1 (5 bases). Trimming stripped 1 base from V and 8 bases from J, with 11 bases between. The CDR3 totals 13 residues. The germline CDR1 and CDR2 sequences are SGHTA and FQGNSA. The CDR3 DNA reads as TGTGCCAGCAGCTTAGATCAGGGCCTCGGCTACACCTTC. Encoded protein: CASSLDQGLGYTF.